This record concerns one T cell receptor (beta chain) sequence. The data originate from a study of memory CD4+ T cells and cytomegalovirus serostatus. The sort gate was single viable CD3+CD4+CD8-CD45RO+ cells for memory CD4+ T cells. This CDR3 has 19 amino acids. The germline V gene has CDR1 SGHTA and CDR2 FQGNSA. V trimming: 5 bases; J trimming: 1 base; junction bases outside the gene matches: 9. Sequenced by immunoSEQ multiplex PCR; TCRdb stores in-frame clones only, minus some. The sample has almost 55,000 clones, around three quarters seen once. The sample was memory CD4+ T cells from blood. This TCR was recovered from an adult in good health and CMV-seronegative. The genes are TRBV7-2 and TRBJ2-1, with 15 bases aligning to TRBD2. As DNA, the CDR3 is TGTGCCAGCAGCACTCCCGGGACTAGCGGGGGGTTATCCTACAATGAGCAGTTCTTC. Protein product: CASSTPGTSGGLSYNEQFF.